This entry features one TCR beta chain sequence. Data came from immunoSEQ multiplex PCR; TCRdb stores just in-frame clones and leaves some out. Seen here are more than 200,000 clones, 75% to 85% observed once, and the top ten hold approximately 7.6%. This entry belongs to a study of blood T cell repertoires in COVID-19. Per the germline V gene, CDR1 is MDHEN and CDR2 is SYDVKM. CDR3 length: 13 residues. Deletions cut 8 bases from V and 5 bases from J, with 15 bases between. This TCR was recovered from an elderly woman with COVID-19, enrolled during active disease. Sequenced material: peripheral blood. The chain has TRBV28 and TRBJ1-2, with D perhaps matching TRBD1 (6 bases). The CDR3 DNA sequence: TGTGCCAGCCGGACAGCCCGCGTTTATGGCTACACCTTC. This codes for CASRTARVYGYTF.